The rows below give T cell receptor beta chains drawn from one sample of a study of T-cell reconstitution after alpha-beta-depleted transplantation in children. TCRdb used MiXCR to reprocess the PCR reads, holding one entry per CDR3 protein. The repertoire holds around 490,000 distinct CDR3 sequences, with 11% as singletons. The source was PBMCs, mostly from graft donor cells, collected 180 days after TCRalphabeta/CD19-depleted stem cell transplant. These receptors all come from a female patient aged 2-9 years who had a stem cell transplant for aplastic anemia, so the T cells may come from the graft donor. The conserved cysteine and the conserved F or W are not part of the CDR3 here. Clone size, where shown, is once, few, many, or a class for clones that have expanded.

many	TRBJ1-1	TRBV27	ASSLAGVYTEAF
.	TRBJ2-4	TRBV20-1	SASRGKNIQY
.	TRBJ2-1	TRBV4-3	ASSQDKARYNEQF
.	TRBJ1-5	TRBV12-3/TRBV12-4	ASSNNQPQH
few	TRBJ2-7	TRBV27	ASTPTGAYEQY
few	TRBJ2-1	TRBV18	ASSNSRNEQF
few	TRBJ1-6	TRBV28	ASSLPLASISPLH
few	TRBJ2-5	TRBV12-3/TRBV12-4	ASTRGAQETQY
many	TRBJ1-2	TRBV12-3/TRBV12-4	ASSLLGGSLNYGYT
few	TRBJ2-6	TRBV4-3	ASSQETVGRVGGANVLT
few	TRBJ2-3	TRBV2	ASSEWDRLDTQY
many	TRBJ2-5	TRBV13	ASSSAQTQY
.	TRBJ2-6	TRBV5-1	ASSSLVVISSGANVLT
.	TRBJ2-5	TRBV30	AWSTGTGSWETQY
few	TRBJ2-2	TRBV5-1	ASTLTGAYTGELF
few	TRBJ1-1	TRBV29-1	SVVGQGTEAF
.	TRBJ2-1	TRBV18	ASSPRVSGENEQF
.	TRBJ2-5	TRBV28	ASSRNGPDIWWSETQY
few	TRBJ2-2	TRBV7-9	ASSFWAGANTGELF
.	TRBJ2-5	TRBV7-6	ASSFDGGRADKETQY
many	TRBJ1-2	TRBV5-1	ASSWGQTYGYT
many	TRBJ2-7	TRBV5-1	ASSLNSGPTYEQY
.	TRBJ1-6	TRBV20-1	SASGGTANYSPLH
few	TRBJ2-1	TRBV9	ASSVGAASGRNNEQF
few	TRBJ2-7	TRBV7-9	ASSSSGSRYEQY
many	TRBJ2-1	TRBV7-3	ASSLIGTGEQGEQF
few	TRBJ2-1	TRBV7-2	ASSQPRTGGAGNEQF
few	TRBJ1-2	TRBV11-1	ASSQALTGIASNYGYT
.	TRBJ2-1	TRBV19	ASSDFSWRAYNEQF
.	TRBJ2-4	TRBV5-8	ASSFSLAGGPLGIQY
.	TRBJ2-5	TRBV20-1	SARHTETQY
few	TRBJ2-5	TRBV7-6	ASSPLSGVQETQY
.	TRBJ2-5	TRBV7-8	ASSPLAGLLDLETQY
.	TRBJ1-3	TRBV5-1	ASSLGTGGKGNTIY
few	TRBJ2-4	TRBV27	ASSLIGRGPFKNIQY
few	TRBJ1-1	TRBV29-1	SVAGTGGNTEAF
.	TRBJ2-7	TRBV18	ASSPGAPRPYEQY
.	TRBJ2-5	TRBV5-1	ASSWRTGEETQY
.	TRBJ1-1	TRBV18	ASSPHRGPEAF
many	TRBJ2-2	TRBV27	ASSFWEGELF
.	TRBJ1-2	TRBV18	ASSPPKGAYGYT
few	TRBJ2-7	TRBV6-1	ASSEALGGLYEQY
.	TRBJ1-5	TRBV12-3/TRBV12-4	ASSLPPTRTGEPQH
.	TRBJ1-5	TRBV2	ASSDSLGNYQPQH
few	TRBJ1-5	TRBV3-1	ASSQEGTGVRYSNQPQH
.	TRBJ2-3	TRBV20-1	SARARLPPPDTQY
many	TRBJ2-7	TRBV5-1	ASSLGRSGEQY
.	TRBJ1-1	TRBV29-1	SVEPDTEAF
few	TRBJ2-7	TRBV28	ASSAPGTTNYEQY
.	TRBJ2-5	TRBV7-3	ASSVGLAGGRGETQY
few	TRBJ2-5	TRBV7-2	ASSLSSAETQY
few	TRBJ2-7	TRBV5-1	ASSPGRVHYEQY
.	TRBJ1-5	TRBV24-1	ATQLNRRGPQH